A selection of T cell receptor beta chains follows, all from one sample in a study of T cell changes during pregnancy in multiple sclerosis. TCRdb keeps only in-frame clones here, not all; method: immunoSEQ multiplex PCR. The table lists 30,000 to 35,000 clones, 70% to 90% of them singletons. The specimen comprised CD8+ T cells from peripheral blood mononuclear cells, sampled before pregnancy. The receptors shown here come from a female donor with multiple sclerosis, enrolled in a pregnancy study. CDR3s include the opening cysteine and the closing phenylalanine or tryptophan. Fields, in order: V gene, clone size, D gene, J gene, CDR3 DNA, CDR3 protein. D genes are given only for firm matches. Where a row states a size, it is once, few, many or the class of an expanded clone; other rows omit it.

v_gene: TRBV4-3
abundance: -
d_gene: TRBD2
j_gene: TRBJ2-1
CDR3nt: TGCGCCAGCAGCCAAGATCCCAGCGGGGGCCGGTACAATGAGCAGTTCTTC
CDR3aa: CASSQDPSGGRYNEQFF

v_gene: TRBV7-9
abundance: -
d_gene: -
j_gene: TRBJ1-2
CDR3nt: TGTGCCAGCGGAACAGGGTCCCACTATGGCTACACCTTC
CDR3aa: CASGTGSHYGYTF

v_gene: TRBV10-1
abundance: -
d_gene: -
j_gene: TRBJ2-1
CDR3nt: TGCGCCAGCCGCAGGGCCGTCTGCACCTACAATGAGCAGTTCTTC
CDR3aa: CASRRAVCTYNEQFF

v_gene: TRBV7-9
abundance: -
d_gene: -
j_gene: TRBJ1-4
CDR3nt: TGTGCCAGCAGGCTGTTTACGGGGGGTTCAGGCGAAAAACTGTTTTTT
CDR3aa: CASRLFTGGSGEKLFF

v_gene: TRBV6-5
abundance: -
d_gene: TRBD1
j_gene: TRBJ1-6
CDR3nt: TGTGCCAGCAGTTCCGCGACAGGGGGTAATTCACCCCTCCACTTT
CDR3aa: CASSSATGGNSPLHF

v_gene: TRBV6-4
abundance: -
d_gene: -
j_gene: TRBJ2-6
CDR3nt: TGTGCCAGCAGTGGGACAGCCAATACTGGGGCCAACGTCCTGACTTTC
CDR3aa: CASSGTANTGANVLTF

v_gene: TRBV27
abundance: -
d_gene: TRBD2
j_gene: TRBJ2-7
CDR3nt: TGTGCCAGCAGACTAGCGGGGGCCTACGAGCAGTACTTC
CDR3aa: CASRLAGAYEQYF

v_gene: TRBV7-9
abundance: -
d_gene: TRBD1
j_gene: TRBJ1-4
CDR3nt: TGTGCCAGCCACAGGGGGACTAATGAAAAACTGTTTTTT
CDR3aa: CASHRGTNEKLFF

v_gene: TRBV7-9
abundance: once
d_gene: -
j_gene: TRBJ1-3
CDR3nt: TGTGCCAGCAGCTTAGATTCACAGGGCGTCTCTGGAAACACCATATATTTT
CDR3aa: CASSLDSQGVSGNTIYF

v_gene: TRBV7-9
abundance: -
d_gene: -
j_gene: TRBJ2-1
CDR3nt: TGTGCCAGCAGCCCCCAGGGACACCTTTCCTACAATGAGCAGTTCTTC
CDR3aa: CASSPQGHLSYNEQFF